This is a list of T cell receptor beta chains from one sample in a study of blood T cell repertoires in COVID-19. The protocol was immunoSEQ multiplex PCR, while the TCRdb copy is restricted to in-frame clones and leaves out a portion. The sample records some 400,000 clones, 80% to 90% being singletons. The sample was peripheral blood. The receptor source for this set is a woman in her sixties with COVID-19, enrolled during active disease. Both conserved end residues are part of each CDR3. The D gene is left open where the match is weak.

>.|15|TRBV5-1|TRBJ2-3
CASSLEGALTDTQYF
TGCGCCAGCAGCTTGGAAGGGGCCCTCACAGATACGCAGTATTTT
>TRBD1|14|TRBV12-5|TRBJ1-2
CASAPGQGVVGYTF
TGTGCTAGTGCCCCGGGACAGGGAGTAGTCGGCTACACCTTC
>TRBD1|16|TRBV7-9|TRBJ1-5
CASSSYRGRGNQPQHF
TGTGCCAGCAGCAGCTACAGGGGGCGCGGCAATCAGCCCCAGCATTTT
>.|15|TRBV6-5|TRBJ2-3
CASTHQTSILHTQYF
TGTGCCAGCACCCACCAGACATCGATTCTTCATACGCAGTATTTT
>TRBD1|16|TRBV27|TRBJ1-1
CASRETSGTGGGVAFF
TGTGCCAGCAGGGAGACCTCCGGGACAGGCGGAGGAGTAGCTTTCTTT
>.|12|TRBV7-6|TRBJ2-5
CASSALSETQYF
TGTGCCAGCAGCGCACTATCAGAGACCCAGTACTTC
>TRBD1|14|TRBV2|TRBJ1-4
CAGRQGVTNEKLFF
TGTGCCGGGCGACAGGGAGTGACTAATGAAAAACTGTTTTTT
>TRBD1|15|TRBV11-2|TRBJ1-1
CASSPSATGEVRAFF
TGTGCCAGCAGCCCGTCGGCGACAGGGGAGGTGAGGGCTTTCTTT
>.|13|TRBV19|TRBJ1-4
CAVRSTPNEKLFF
TGTGCCGTGCGGAGCACCCCCAATGAAAAACTGTTTTTT
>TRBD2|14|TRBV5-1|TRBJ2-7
CASSLTSGSYEQYF
TGCGCCAGCAGCTTGACTAGCGGATCCTACGAGCAGTACTTC